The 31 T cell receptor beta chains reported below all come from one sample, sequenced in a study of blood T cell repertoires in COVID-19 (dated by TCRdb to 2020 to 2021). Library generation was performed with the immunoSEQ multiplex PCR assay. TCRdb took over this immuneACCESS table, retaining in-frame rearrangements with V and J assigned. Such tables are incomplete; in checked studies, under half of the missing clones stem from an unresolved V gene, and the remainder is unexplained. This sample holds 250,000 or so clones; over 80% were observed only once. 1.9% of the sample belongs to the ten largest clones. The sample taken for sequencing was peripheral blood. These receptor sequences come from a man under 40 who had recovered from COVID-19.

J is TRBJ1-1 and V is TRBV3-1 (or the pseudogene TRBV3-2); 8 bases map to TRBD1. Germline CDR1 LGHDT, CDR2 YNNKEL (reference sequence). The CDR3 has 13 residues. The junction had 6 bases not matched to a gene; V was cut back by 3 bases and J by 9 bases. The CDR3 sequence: CASSQFGTGKAFF. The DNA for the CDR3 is TGTGCCAGCAGCCAGTTTGGGACAGGAAAAGCTTTCTTT.

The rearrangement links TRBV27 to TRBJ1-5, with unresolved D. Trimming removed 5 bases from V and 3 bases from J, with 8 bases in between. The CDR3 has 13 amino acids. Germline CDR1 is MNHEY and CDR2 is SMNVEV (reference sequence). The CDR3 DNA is TGTGCCAGCAGTATAGTGTTCAATCAGCCCCAGCATTTT. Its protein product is CASSIVFNQPQHF.

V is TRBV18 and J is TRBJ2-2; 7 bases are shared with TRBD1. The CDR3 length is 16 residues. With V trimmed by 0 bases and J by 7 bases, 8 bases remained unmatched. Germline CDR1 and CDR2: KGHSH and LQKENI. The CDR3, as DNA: TGTGCCAGCTCACCACCGAATAGACAGGGAGTCGGGGAGCTGTTTTTT. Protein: CASSPPNRQGVGELFF.

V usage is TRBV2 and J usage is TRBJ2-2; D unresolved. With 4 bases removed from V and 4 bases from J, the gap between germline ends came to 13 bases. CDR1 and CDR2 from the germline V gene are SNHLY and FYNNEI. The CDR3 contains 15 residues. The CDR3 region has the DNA TGTGCCAGCAGTGGAAGTACAGATATCACCGGGGAGCTGTTTTTT. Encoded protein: CASSGSTDITGELFF.

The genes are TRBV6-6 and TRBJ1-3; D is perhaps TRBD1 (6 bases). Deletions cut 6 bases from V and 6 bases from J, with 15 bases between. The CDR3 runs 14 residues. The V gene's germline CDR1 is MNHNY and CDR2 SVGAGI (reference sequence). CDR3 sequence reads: CASSPDRLANTIYF. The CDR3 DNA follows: TGTGCCAGCAGCCCCGACAGGCTGGCAAACACCATATATTTT.

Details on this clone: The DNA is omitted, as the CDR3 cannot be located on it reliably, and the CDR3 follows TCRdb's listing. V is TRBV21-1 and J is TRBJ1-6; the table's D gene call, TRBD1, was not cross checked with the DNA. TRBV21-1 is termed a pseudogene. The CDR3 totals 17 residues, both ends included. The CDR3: CASSWGQGALHNSPLHF.

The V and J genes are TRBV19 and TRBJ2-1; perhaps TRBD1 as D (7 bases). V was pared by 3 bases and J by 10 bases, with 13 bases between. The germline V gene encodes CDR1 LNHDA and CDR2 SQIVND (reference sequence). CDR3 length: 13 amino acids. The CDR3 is CASSMRSGGEQFF. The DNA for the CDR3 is TGTGCCAGTAGTATGAGATCAGGGGGGGAGCAGTTCTTC.

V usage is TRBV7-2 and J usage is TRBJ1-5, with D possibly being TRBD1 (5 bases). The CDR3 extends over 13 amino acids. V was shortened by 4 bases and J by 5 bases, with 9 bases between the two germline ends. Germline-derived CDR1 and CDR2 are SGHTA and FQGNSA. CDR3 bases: TGTGCCAGCAGCTACCGGGGGGATCAGCCCCAGCATTTT. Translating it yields CASSYRGDQPQHF.

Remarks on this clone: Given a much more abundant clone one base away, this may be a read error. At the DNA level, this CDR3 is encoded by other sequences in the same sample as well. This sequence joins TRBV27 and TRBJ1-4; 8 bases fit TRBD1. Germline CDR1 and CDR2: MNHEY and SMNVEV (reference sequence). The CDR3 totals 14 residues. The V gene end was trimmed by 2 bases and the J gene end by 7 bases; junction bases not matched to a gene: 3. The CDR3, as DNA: TGTGCCAGCAGTTTACAGGGGGCCGGTGAAAAACTGTTTTTT. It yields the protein CASSLQGAGEKLFF. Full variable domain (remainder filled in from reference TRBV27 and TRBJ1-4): EAQVTQNPRYLITVTGKKLTVTCSQNMNHEYMSWYRQDPGLGLRQIYYSMNVEVTDKGDVPEGYKVSRKEKRNFPLILESPSPNQTSLYFCASSLQGAGEKLFFGSGTQLSVL.

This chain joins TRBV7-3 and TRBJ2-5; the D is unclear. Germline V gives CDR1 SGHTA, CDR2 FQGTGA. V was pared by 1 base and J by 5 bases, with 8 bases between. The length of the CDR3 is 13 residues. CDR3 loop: CASSLRARETQYF. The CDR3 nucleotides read TGTGCCAGCAGCTTAAGAGCGCGGGAGACCCAGTACTTC.

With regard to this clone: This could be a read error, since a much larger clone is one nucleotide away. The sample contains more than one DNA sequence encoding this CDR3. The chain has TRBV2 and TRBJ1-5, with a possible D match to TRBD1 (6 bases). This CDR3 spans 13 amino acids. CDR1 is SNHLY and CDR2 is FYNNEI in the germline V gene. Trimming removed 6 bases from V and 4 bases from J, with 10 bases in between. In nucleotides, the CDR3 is TGTGCCAGCAGCCCACAGGGTAATCAGCCCCAGCATTTT. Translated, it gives CASSPQGNQPQHF.

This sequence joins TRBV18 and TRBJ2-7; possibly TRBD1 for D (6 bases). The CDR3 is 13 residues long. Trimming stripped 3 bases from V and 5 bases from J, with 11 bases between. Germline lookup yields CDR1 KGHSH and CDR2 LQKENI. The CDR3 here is CASSPQTGNEQYV. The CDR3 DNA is TGTGCCAGCTCACCCCAGACAGGTAACGAGCAGTACGTC.

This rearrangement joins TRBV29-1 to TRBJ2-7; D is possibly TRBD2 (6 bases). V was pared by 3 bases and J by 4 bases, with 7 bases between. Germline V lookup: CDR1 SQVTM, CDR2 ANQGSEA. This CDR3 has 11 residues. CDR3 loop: CSVEEGYEQYF. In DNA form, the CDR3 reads TGCAGCGTTGAGGAGGGGTACGAGCAGTACTTC.

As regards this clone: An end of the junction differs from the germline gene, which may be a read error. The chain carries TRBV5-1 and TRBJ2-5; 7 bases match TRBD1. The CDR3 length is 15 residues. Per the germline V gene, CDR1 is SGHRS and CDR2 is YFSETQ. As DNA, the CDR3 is TGCGCCAGCAGCTTGCAAGGGACAGAGCAAGGGACCCAGTACTTC. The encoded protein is CASSLQGTEQGTQYF.

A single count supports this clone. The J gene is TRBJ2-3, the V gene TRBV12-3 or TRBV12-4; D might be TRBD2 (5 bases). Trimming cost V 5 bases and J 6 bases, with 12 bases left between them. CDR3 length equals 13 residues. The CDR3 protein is CASSRSERDTQYF. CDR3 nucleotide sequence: TGTGCCAGCAGTCGCTCCGAGCGGGATACGCAGTATTTT.

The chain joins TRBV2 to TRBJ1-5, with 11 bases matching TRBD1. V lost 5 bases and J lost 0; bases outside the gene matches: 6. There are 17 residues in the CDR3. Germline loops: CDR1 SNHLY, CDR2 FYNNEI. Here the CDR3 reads CASSRDRGAVSNQPQHF. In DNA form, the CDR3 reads TGTGCCAGCAGTAGGGACAGGGGGGCTGTTAGCAATCAGCCCCAGCATTTT.

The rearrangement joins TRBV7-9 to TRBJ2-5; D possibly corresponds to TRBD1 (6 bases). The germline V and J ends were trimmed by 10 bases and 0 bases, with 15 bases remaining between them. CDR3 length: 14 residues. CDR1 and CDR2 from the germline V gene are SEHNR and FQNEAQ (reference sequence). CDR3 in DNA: TGTGCCACCGAGCCCCAGGGGCACCAAGAGACCCAGTACTTC. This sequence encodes CATEPQGHQETQYF. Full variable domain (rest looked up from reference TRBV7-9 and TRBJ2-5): DTGVSQNPRHKITKRGQNVTFRCDPISEHNRLYWYRQTLGQGPEFLTYFQNEAQLEKSRLLSDRFSAERPKGSFSTLEIQRTEQGDSAMYLCATEPQGHQETQYFGPGTRLLVL.

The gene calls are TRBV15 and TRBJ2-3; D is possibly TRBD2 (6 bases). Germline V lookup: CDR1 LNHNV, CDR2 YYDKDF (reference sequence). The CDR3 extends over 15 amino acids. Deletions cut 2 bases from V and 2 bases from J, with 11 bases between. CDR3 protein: CATSRMLASTDTQYF. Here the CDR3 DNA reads TGTGCCACCAGCAGAATGCTAGCGTCCACAGATACGCAGTATTTT.

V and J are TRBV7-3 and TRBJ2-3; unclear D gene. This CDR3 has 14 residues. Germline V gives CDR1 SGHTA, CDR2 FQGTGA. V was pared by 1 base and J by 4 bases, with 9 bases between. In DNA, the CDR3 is TGTGCCAGCAGCTTAAATGCAGGCGCAGATACGCAGTATTTT. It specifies CASSLNAGADTQYF.

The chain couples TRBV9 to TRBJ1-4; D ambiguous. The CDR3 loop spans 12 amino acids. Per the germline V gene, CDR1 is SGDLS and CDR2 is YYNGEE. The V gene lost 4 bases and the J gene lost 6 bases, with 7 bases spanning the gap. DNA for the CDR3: TGTGCCAGCAGCCCGGGAGATGAAAAACTGTTTTTT. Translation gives CASSPGDEKLFF. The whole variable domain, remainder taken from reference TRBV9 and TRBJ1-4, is DSGVTQTPKHLITATGQRVTLRCSPRSGDLSVYWYQQSLDQGLQFLIQYYNGEERAKGNILERFSAQQFPDLHSELNLSSLELGDSALYFCASSPGDEKLFFGSGTQLSVL.

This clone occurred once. The CDR3 loop reads CASSSRKGYDQINYTF. The CDR3 DNA follows: TGTGCCAGCAGCTCCCGGAAGGGGTACGACCAAATCAACTACACCTTC. The V call is TRBV5-6, the J call TRBJ1-2; a possible D gene is TRBD1 (5 bases). Germline CDR1 reads SGHDT; CDR2 reads YYEEEE. V was cut by 3 bases and J by 10 bases, with 25 bases left in between. CDR3 length equals 16 residues.

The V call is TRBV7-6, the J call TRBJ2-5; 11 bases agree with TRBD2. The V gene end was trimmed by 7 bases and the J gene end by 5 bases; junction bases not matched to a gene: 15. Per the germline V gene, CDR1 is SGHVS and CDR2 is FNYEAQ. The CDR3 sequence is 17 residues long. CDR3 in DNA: TGTGCCAGCAAGGGGCCGGCTAGCGGGGGGTACGGGGAGACCCAGTACTTC. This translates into CASKGPASGGYGETQYF.

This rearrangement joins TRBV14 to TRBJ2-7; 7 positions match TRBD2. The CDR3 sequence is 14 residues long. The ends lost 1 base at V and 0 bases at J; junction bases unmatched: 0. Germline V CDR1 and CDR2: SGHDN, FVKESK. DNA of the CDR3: TGTGCCAGCAGCCAAGGCGGGGGCTCCTACGAGCAGTACGTC. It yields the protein CASSQGGGSYEQYV.

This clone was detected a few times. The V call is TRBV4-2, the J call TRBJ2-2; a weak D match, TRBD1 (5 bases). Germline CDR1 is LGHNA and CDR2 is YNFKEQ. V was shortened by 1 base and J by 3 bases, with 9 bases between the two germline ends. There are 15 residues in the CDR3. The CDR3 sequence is CASSQVEQDTGELFF. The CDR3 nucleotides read TGTGCCAGCAGCCAAGTCGAACAGGACACCGGGGAGCTGTTTTTT.

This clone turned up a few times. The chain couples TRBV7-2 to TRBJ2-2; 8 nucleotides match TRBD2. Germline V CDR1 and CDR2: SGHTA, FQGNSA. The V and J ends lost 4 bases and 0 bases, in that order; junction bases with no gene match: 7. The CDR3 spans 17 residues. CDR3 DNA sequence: TGTGCCAGCAGCTCGGGCGGGGGGATAGCGAACACCGGGGAGCTGTTTTTT. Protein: CASSSGGGIANTGELFF.

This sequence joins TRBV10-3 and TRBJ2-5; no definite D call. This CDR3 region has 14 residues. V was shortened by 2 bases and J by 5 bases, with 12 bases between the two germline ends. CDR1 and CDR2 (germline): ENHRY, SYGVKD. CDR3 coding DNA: TGTGCCATCAGTGAGCGGGTTAGTCGGGAGACCCAGTACTTC. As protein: CAISERVSRETQYF.

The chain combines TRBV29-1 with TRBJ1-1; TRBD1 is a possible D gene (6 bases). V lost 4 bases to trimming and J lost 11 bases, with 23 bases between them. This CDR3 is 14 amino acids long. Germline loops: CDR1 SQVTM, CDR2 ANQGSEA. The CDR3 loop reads CSVGISTGGVGAFF. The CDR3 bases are TGCAGCGTTGGGATTTCGACAGGAGGTGTTGGGGCTTTCTTT.

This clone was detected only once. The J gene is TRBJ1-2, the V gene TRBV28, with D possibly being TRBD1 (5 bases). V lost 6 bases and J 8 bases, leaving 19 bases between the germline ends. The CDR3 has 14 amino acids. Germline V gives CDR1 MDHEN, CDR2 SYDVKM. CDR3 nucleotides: TGTGCCAGCAGCACGGGGGAGCCAGAACAGGGCTACACCTTC. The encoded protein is CASSTGEPEQGYTF.

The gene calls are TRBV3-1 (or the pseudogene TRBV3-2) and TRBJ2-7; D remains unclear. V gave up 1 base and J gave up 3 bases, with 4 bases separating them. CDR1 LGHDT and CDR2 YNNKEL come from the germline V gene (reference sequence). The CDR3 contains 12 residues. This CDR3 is CASSQGHYEQYF. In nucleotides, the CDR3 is TGTGCCAGCAGCCAAGGTCACTACGAGCAGTACTTC.

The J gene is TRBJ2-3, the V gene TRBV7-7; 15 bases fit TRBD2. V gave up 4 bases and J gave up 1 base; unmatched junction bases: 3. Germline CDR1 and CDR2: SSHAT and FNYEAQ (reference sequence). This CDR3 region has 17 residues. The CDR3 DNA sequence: TGTGCCAGCAGCTCCCGGACTAGCGGGGGGGGCACAGATACGCAGTATTTT. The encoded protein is CASSSRTSGGGTDTQYF.

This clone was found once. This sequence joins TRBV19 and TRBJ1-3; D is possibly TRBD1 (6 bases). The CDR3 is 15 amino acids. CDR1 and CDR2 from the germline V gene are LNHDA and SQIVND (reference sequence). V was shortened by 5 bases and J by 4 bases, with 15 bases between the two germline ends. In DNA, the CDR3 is TGTGCCAGTAGTGAACAAGGGGGATCAGGAAACACCATATATTTT. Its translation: CASSEQGGSGNTIYF.